One T cell receptor (beta chain) is described in this entry. This sample was included in a study of blood T cells in healthy people across ages. A J-beta primer mix and a sample-barcoded 5' primer were used in a second PCR of roughly 6 to 12 cycles. Via MiXCR, TCRdb re-called the 5' RACE reads, giving one row per CDR3 protein. The repertoire holds 1.5 million to 2 million distinct CDR3 sequences, with 25% to 30% as singletons. This CDR3 has 15 residues. CDR1 LGHNA and CDR2 YSLEER come from the germline V gene. V was clipped by 0 bases and J by 2 bases, with 8 bases between them. Sequencing was performed on blood. The sequence was obtained from a woman in her 30s in good health. V usage is TRBV4-3 and J usage is TRBJ1-3, with D maybe TRBD1 (5 bases). The CDR3 DNA reads TGCGCCAGCAGCCAAGATACGGGGGCTGGAAACACCATATATTTT. Translation gives CASSQDTGAGNTIYF.